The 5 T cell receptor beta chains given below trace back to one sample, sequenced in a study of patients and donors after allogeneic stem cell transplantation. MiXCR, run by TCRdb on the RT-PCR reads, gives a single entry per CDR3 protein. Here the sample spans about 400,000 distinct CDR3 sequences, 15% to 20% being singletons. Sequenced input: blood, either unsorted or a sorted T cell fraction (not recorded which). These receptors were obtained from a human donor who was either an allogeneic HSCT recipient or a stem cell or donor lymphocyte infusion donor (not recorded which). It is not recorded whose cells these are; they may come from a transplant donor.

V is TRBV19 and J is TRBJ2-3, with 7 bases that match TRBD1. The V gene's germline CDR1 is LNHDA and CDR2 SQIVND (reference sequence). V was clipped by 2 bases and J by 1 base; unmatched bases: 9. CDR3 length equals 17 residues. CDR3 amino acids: CASSISTGSTRTDTQYF. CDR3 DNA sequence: TGTGCCAGTAGTATATCGACAGGGAGTACGCGCACAGATACGCAGTATTTT.

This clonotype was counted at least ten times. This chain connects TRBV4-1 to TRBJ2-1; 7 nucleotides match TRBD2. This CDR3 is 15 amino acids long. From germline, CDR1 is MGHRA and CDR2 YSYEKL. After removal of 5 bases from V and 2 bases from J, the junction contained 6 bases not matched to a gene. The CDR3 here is CASSRIAGTYNEQFF. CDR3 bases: TGCGCCAGCAGCAGGATAGCGGGTACCTACAATGAGCAGTTCTTC.

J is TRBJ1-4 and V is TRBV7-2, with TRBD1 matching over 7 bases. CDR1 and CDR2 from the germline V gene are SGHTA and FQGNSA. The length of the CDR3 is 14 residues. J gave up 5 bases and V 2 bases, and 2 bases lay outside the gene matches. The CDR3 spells CASSLSGQNEKLFF. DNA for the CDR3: TGTGCCAGCAGCTTATCGGGACAGAATGAAAAACTGTTTTTT.

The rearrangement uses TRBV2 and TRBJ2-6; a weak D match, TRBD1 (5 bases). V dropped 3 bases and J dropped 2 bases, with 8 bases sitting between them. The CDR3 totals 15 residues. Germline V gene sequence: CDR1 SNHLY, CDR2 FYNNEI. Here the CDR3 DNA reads TGTGCCAGCAGTGACAGGGAACCTGGGGCCAACGTCCTGACTTTC. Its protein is CASSDREPGANVLTF.

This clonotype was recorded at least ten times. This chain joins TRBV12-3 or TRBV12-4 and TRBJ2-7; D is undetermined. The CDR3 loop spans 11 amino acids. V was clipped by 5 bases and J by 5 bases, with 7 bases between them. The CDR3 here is CASSQSHEQYF. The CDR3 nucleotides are TGTGCCAGCAGTCAAAGCCACGAGCAGTACTTC.